This section outlines one TCR beta chain sequence together with its context. Authors' data handling: Amplification of reference gene primers provided the estimated nucleated cell counts. Produced via immunoSEQ multiplex PCR; TCRdb's table is partial and in-frame only. D and trimming come from the DNA, and the V and J calls and clone size come from that table. This sample has 75,000 to 100,000 clones, with around nine tenths found just once. This sample is part of a study of blood T cell repertoires in COVID-19. Study summary: Samples taken during acute and convalescent COVID-19 were collected in the United States, Italy and Spain. In each case, the material was cDNA or gDNA derived from T cells, B-cell-depleted T cells, or PBMCs.

This CDR3 spans 15 amino acids. Germline V gene data show CDR1 as LGHDT and CDR2 as YNNKEL (reference sequence). Deletions cut 7 bases from V and 0 bases from J, with 15 bases between. The V gene is TRBV3-1 (or the pseudogene TRBV3-2), the J gene TRBJ1-1; D unresolved. The TCR comes from a human donor in a cohort sampled during active COVID-19. Input material: peripheral blood. CDR3: CASTSKVGLNTEAFF. Here the CDR3 DNA reads TGTGCCAGCACCTCGAAAGTGGGCCTGAACACTGAAGCTTTCTTT.